The 18 T cell receptor beta chains listed next were all sequenced from one sample in a study of radiation and T cells in renal cell carcinoma. Time point meaning: blood 2 weeks post-SBRT. Specified treatment: 15 Gy SBRT to primary tumor, nephrectomy 4 weeks later. The assay was immunoSEQ multiplex PCR, and TCRdb's table has in-frame clones only and misses some. Here the sample spans around 60,000 clones, 70% to 80% being singletons. The material sequenced was blood, taken from a patient whose treatment included radiotherapy and nephrectomy. The source is a man aged 55 to 70 with renal cell carcinoma.

This clone was found a few times. The rearrangement joins TRBV19 to TRBJ2-2, with D perhaps being TRBD1 or TRBD2 (5 bases each). The germline gives CDR1 LNHDA, CDR2 SQIVND (reference sequence). The CDR3 loop spans 15 amino acids. The V gene lost 5 bases and the J gene lost 0 bases, with 10 bases spanning the gap. This chain's CDR3 is CASSEGPANTGELFF. CDR3 nucleotides: TGTGCCAGTAGTGAGGGACCCGCGAACACCGGGGAGCTGTTTTTT.

This chain uses TRBV11-2 with TRBJ2-5, with 8 positions matching TRBD2. The ends lost 0 bases at V and 2 bases at J; junction bases unmatched: 8. CDR1 is SGHAT and CDR2 is FQNNGV in the germline V gene. The CDR3 covers 17 residues. The CDR3 DNA sequence: TGTGCCAGCAGCTTAGATCCACCACTAGCGGCTCAAGAGACCCAGTACTTC. Amino acids: CASSLDPPLAAQETQYF.

This rearrangement joins TRBV2 to TRBJ2-5; TRBD1 matches at 9 bases. Germline V lookup: CDR1 SNHLY, CDR2 FYNNEI. V lost 6 bases to trimming and J lost 2 bases; unmatched junction nucleotides: 7. This CDR3 spans 15 amino acids. CDR3 residues: CASRQGTGPQETQYF. DNA for the CDR3: TGTGCCAGCAGACAAGGGACAGGGCCTCAAGAGACCCAGTACTTC. Complete variable domain (other parts from reference TRBV2 and TRBJ2-5): EPEVTQTPSHQVTQMGQEVILRCVPISNHLYFYWYRQILGQKVEFLVSFYNNEISEKSEIFDDQFSVERPDGSNFTLKIRSTKLEDSAMYFCASRQGTGPQETQYFGPGTRLLVL.

This chain joins TRBV7-9 and TRBJ1-2, with 12 nucleotides matching TRBD1. Germline V gives CDR1 SEHNR, CDR2 FQNEAQ (reference sequence). V lost 8 bases to trimming and J lost 0 bases; unmatched junction nucleotides: 7. The CDR3 runs 16 residues. In DNA, the CDR3 is TGTGCCAGCGGGACAGGGGGCTTTCAGACTAACTATGGCTACACCTTC. This encodes CASGTGGFQTNYGYTF.

The chain combines TRBV5-1 with TRBJ2-7; 8 positions agree with TRBD2. CDR3 size: 16 residues. V shed 6 bases and J 4 bases; nucleotides not matched to a gene: 15. Germline assignment: CDR1 SGHRS and CDR2 YFSETQ. The CDR3 protein is CASIGARAGVWYEQYV. The CDR3 coding sequence is TGCGCCAGCATTGGGGCTAGAGCGGGAGTATGGTACGAGCAGTACGTC.

The chain is built from TRBV10-1 and TRBJ1-1; perhaps TRBD1 as D (5 bases). This CDR3 spans 14 amino acids. Germline V gives CDR1 WNHNN, CDR2 SYGVQD (reference sequence). V was pared by 5 bases and J by 4 bases, with 14 bases between. The chain's CDR3 is CASSRSQGSTEAFF. The CDR3 nucleotides read TGCGCCAGCAGTCGGTCCCAGGGATCCACTGAAGCTTTCTTT.

The V gene is TRBV5-6, the J gene TRBJ1-1; 7 bases fit TRBD1. CDR1 is SGHDT, CDR2 YYEEEE, per germline. The CDR3 is 15 residues long. V trimming: 1 base; J trimming: 2 bases; junction bases outside the gene matches: 5. The CDR3 nucleotides read TGTGCCAGCAGCTTGCGGGACAGCCTCAACACTGAAGCTTTCTTT. It yields the protein CASSLRDSLNTEAFF.

J is TRBJ1-1 and V is TRBV4-3; tentatively, D is TRBD1 (6 bases). The CDR3 covers 16 residues. V was trimmed by 4 bases and J by 1 base, leaving 16 bases between them. The germline gives CDR1 LGHNA, CDR2 YSLEER. The CDR3 protein is CASSLEGGVSNTEAFF. CDR3 DNA sequence: TGCGCCAGCAGCCTAGAAGGGGGGGTGTCGAACACTGAAGCTTTCTTT.

This clone is a singleton in its sample. The rearrangement joins TRBV7-2 to TRBJ1-2; 10 positions match TRBD1. Per the germline V gene, CDR1 is SGHTA and CDR2 is FQGNSA. The CDR3 is 14 amino acids. V was pared by 4 bases and J by 4 bases, with 3 bases of the junction left unmatched. The DNA for the CDR3 is TGTGCCAGCAGCTCGGACAGGGGGGGCTATGGCTACACCTTC. Its protein product is CASSSDRGGYGYTF.

The chain has TRBV7-8 and TRBJ2-2; D is undetermined. With 6 bases removed from V and 7 bases from J, the gap between germline ends came to 33 bases. There are 20 residues in the CDR3. Germline CDR1 reads SGHVS; CDR2 reads FQNEAQ. CDR3 DNA sequence: TGTGCCAGCAGTGTTGCTGAGGTCGCGAGATGGTCCTTAAGAGACGGGGAGCTGTTTTTT. It translates to CASSVAEVARWSLRDGELFF.

The chain is built from TRBV27 and TRBJ1-2, with TRBD1 as a possible D gene (5 bases). CDR1 and CDR2 from the germline V gene are MNHEY and SMNVEV (reference sequence). The CDR3 totals 13 residues. With 7 bases removed from V and 2 bases from J, the gap between germline ends came to 11 bases. The CDR3 coding sequence is TGTGCCAGCACTGGGGCGGGAAACTATGGCTACACCTTC. Protein: CASTGAGNYGYTF.

This chain links TRBV18 with TRBJ2-2; no reliable D call. The V gene lost 2 bases and the J gene lost 0 bases, with 10 bases spanning the gap. The CDR3 extends over 16 amino acids. The germline CDR1 and CDR2 sequences are KGHSH and LQKENI. CDR3 in DNA: TGTGCCAGCTCACCAGGCAGCCTAACGAACACCGGGGAGCTGTTTTTT. As protein: CASSPGSLTNTGELFF. Based on the CDR3 plus reference TRBV18 and TRBJ2-2, the full variable domain is NAGVMQNPRHLVRRRGQEARLRCSPMKGHSHVYWYRQLPEEGLKFMVYLQKENIIDESGMPKERFSAEFPKEGPSILRIQQVVRGDSAAYFCASSPGSLTNTGELFFGEGSRLTVL.

The chain recombines TRBV18 with TRBJ1-5; no definite D call. The V end lost 5 bases, the J end lost 0 bases, and 11 bases lay between the germline ends. Germline V gene sequence: CDR1 KGHSH, CDR2 LQKENI. The CDR3 runs 15 residues. The CDR3 spells CASSSQVISNQPQHF. In nucleotides, the CDR3 is TGTGCCAGCTCATCCCAGGTTATTAGCAATCAGCCCCAGCATTTT.

The J gene is TRBJ2-1, the V gene TRBV30; 8 positions agree with TRBD1. The CDR3 sequence is 14 residues long. Germline V gives CDR1 GTSNPN, CDR2 SVGIG (reference sequence). The CDR3 reads CAHGQGSDYNEQFF. The CDR3 nucleotides are TGTGCTCATGGACAGGGCTCGGACTACAATGAGCAGTTCTTC. The full variable domain, rest sourced from reference TRBV30 and TRBJ2-1, is SQTIHQWPATLVQPVGSPLSLECTVEGTSNPNLYWYRQAAGRGLQLLFYSVGIGQISSEVPQNLSASRPQDRQFILSSKKLLLSDSGFYLCAHGQGSDYNEQFFGPGTRLTVL.

The CDR3 loop reads CAWSEQGSQNIQYF. The CDR3 DNA sequence: TGTGCCTGGAGCGAACAGGGGAGCCAAAACATTCAGTACTTC. This chain joins TRBV30 and TRBJ2-4, with 7 nucleotides matching TRBD1. The germline V gene has CDR1 GTSNPN and CDR2 SVGIG (reference sequence). V shed 3 bases, J shed 5 bases, and the junction held 7 bases outside the gene matches. This CDR3 spans 14 amino acids.

The DNA of the CDR3 is TGTGCCAGCAGTTTCAGGGAAAGTAGCACTGAAGCTTTCTTT. It translates to CASSFRESSTEAFF. The chain recombines TRBV27 with TRBJ1-1; D possibly corresponds to TRBD1 (5 bases). This CDR3 comprises 14 residues. V shed 3 bases and J shed 4 bases, with 12 bases lying between them. Germline CDR1 reads MNHEY; CDR2 reads SMNVEV (reference sequence).

Notes on this clone: This CDR3 is also generated by other DNA sequences in the sample. DNA for the CDR3: TGTGCCAGCAGCCCCACAAGAAACACTGAAGCTTTCTTT. Encoded protein: CASSPTRNTEAFF. The V gene is TRBV7-3, the J gene TRBJ1-1; D remains ambiguous. The germline gives CDR1 SGHTA, CDR2 FQGTGA. The V and J ends lost 5 bases and 2 bases respectively, with 9 bases between them. The CDR3 runs to 13 residues. Drawing the rest from reference TRBV7-3 and TRBJ1-1, the complete variable domain is GAGVSQTPSNKVTEKGKYVELRCDPISGHTALYWYRQSLGQGPEFLIYFQGTGAADDSGLPNDRFFAVRPEGSVSTLKIQRTERGDSAVYLCASSPTRNTEAFFGQGTRLTVV.

The DNA of the CDR3 is TGTGCCAGTAGCTGGACAGGGGGCGCAAGTAGGACCAATGAGCAGTTCTTC. Protein: CASSWTGGASRTNEQFF. The chain joins TRBV19 to TRBJ2-1, with 11 nucleotides matching TRBD1. The CDR3 totals 17 residues. Germline lookup yields CDR1 LNHDA and CDR2 SQIVND (reference sequence). Losses at the gene ends were 6 bases for V and 6 bases for J; bases not matched to a gene: 13.